These 23 T cell receptor beta chains were sequenced from one sample in a study of siplizumab effects on memory and regulatory T cells. Clones were sequenced by immunoSEQ multiplex PCR, and TCRdb holds only the in-frame ones, with some missing. The sample comprises roughly 100,000 clones, over 90% of which are singletons, and 0.62% rests with the top ten. Specimen: Tregs sorted from blood. The receptor source for this set is a human donor in good health.

This chain uses TRBV19 with TRBJ2-2, with no clear D. The ends were cut back, 1 base at V and 4 bases at J, with 7 bases in the middle. Per the germline V gene, CDR1 is LNHDA and CDR2 is SQIVND (reference sequence). CDR3 length equals 14 residues. The CDR3 spells CASSIVVSTGELFF. The CDR3 DNA follows: TGTGCCAGTAGTATAGTAGTTTCCACCGGGGAGCTGTTTTTT. The full variable domain, its missing parts supplied by reference TRBV19 and TRBJ2-2, is DGGITQSPKYLFRKEGQNVTLSCEQNLNHDAMYWYRQDPGQGLRLIYYSQIVNDFQKGDIAEGYSVSREKKESFPLTVTSAQKNPTAFYLCASSIVVSTGELFFGEGSRLTVL.

CDR3 loop: CASSSSKGGGLSYEQYF. CDR3 nucleotides: TGTGCCAGCAGCTCCTCAAAAGGAGGGGGCCTCTCCTACGAGCAGTACTTC. The rearrangement links TRBV5-4 to TRBJ2-7, with D maybe TRBD1 (7 bases). V was clipped by 3 bases and J by 0 bases, with 19 bases between them. The CDR3 length is 17 residues. Per the germline V gene, CDR1 is SGHNT and CDR2 is YYREEE (reference sequence).

This chain links TRBV18 with TRBJ2-1; no clear D gene. The V end was cut by 5 bases, the J end by 10 bases, with 9 bases between. Germline lookup yields CDR1 KGHSH and CDR2 LQKENI. The CDR3 is 11 amino acids. The chain's CDR3 is CASSTVDEQFF. As DNA, the CDR3 is TGTGCCAGCTCAACTGTGGACGAGCAGTTCTTC.

The chain combines TRBV11-3 with TRBJ2-1; D is ambiguous. The CDR3 has 12 amino acids. Trimming left V 3 bases short and J 9 bases short, with 9 bases between. Germline V lookup: CDR1 SGHNT, CDR2 YENEEA. The CDR3 DNA sequence: TGTGCCAGCAGCTTTCAGAAGGGTGAGCAGTTCTTC. Its protein product is CASSFQKGEQFF.

The chain recombines TRBV14 with TRBJ2-7; TRBD2 matches at 10 bases. The germline V gene encodes CDR1 SGHDN and CDR2 FVKESK. V shed 2 bases, J shed 6 bases, and the junction held 10 bases outside the gene matches. The CDR3 loop spans 16 amino acids. The CDR3 region is CASSQLAGDPGGEQYF. The CDR3 bases are TGTGCCAGCAGCCAACTAGCGGGAGACCCGGGGGGCGAGCAGTACTTC. The whole variable domain, remainder taken from reference TRBV14 and TRBJ2-7, is EAGVTQFPSHSVIEKGQTVTLRCDPISGHDNLYWYRRVMGKEIKFLLHFVKESKQDESGMPNNRFLAERTGGTYSTLKVQPAELEDSGVYFCASSQLAGDPGGEQYFGPGTRLTVT.

V usage is TRBV7-9 and J usage is TRBJ1-1, with unresolved D. CDR3 length: 15 amino acids. Germline V lookup: CDR1 SEHNR, CDR2 FQNEAQ (reference sequence). V was cut by 4 bases and J by 0 bases, with 12 bases left in between. Here the CDR3 DNA reads TGTGCCAGCAGCTCCCAGACCAAACTGAACACTGAAGCTTTCTTT. It is translated as CASSSQTKLNTEAFF.

CDR3 in amino acids: CASSLTGTGYSPLHF. The CDR3 DNA is TGCGCCAGCAGCTTGACCGGGACAGGGTACTCACCCCTCCACTTT. The genes are TRBV5-1 and TRBJ1-6; 9 positions match TRBD1. Germline values: CDR1 SGHRS, CDR2 YFSETQ. There are 15 residues in the CDR3. V lost 1 base and J lost 10; bases outside the gene matches: 6. Combining the CDR3 with reference TRBV5-1 and TRBJ1-6 gives the whole variable domain KAGVTQTPRYLIKTRGQQVTLSCSPISGHRSVSWYQQTPGQGLQFLFEYFSETQRNKGNFPGRFSGRQFSNSRSEMNVSTLELGDSALYLCASSLTGTGYSPLHFGNGTRLTVT.

CDR3 sequence: CSGGPGDYGYTF. CDR3 DNA: TGCAGCGGGGGACCTGGGGACTATGGCTACACCTTC. The rearrangement joins TRBV29-1 to TRBJ1-2; D might be TRBD1 (5 bases). V lost 7 bases, J lost 3 bases, and 12 bases lay in between. This CDR3 spans 12 amino acids. Germline V gene sequence: CDR1 SQVTM, CDR2 ANQGSEA.

The chain has TRBV28 and TRBJ1-4; D remains ambiguous. The CDR3 has 13 residues. Germline V gene sequence: CDR1 MDHEN, CDR2 SYDVKM. Trimming removed 7 bases at V and 8 bases at J, with 14 bases between. The CDR3 loop reads CASISPVGEKLFF. DNA of the CDR3: TGTGCCAGCATCTCACCCGTCGGGGAAAAACTGTTTTTT.

The V call is TRBV7-2, the J call TRBJ1-2; a possible D gene is TRBD1 (6 bases). V dropped 4 bases and J dropped 8 bases, with 14 bases sitting between them. CDR3 size: 13 residues. Germline loops: CDR1 SGHTA, CDR2 FQGNSA. The CDR3 region has the DNA TGTGCCAGCAGCTCCCGGACAGTTGGGGGCTACACCTTC. Its translation is CASSSRTVGGYTF.

The CDR3 spells CASSPLSGEIETQYF. CDR3 bases: TGTGCCAGCTCACCACTATCTGGGGAGATAGAGACCCAGTACTTC. The V and J genes are TRBV18 and TRBJ2-5; tentatively, D is TRBD2 (5 bases). Trimming removed 1 base from V and 4 bases from J, with 13 bases in between. The CDR3 spans 15 residues. Per germline, CDR1 KGHSH and CDR2 LQKENI.

The CDR3 nucleotides are TGTGCCAGCAGGTTAAAAGCGGGAGGGCGCTACGAGCAGTACTTC. Translated, it gives CASRLKAGGRYEQYF. This sequence joins TRBV7-2 and TRBJ2-7; 10 positions agree with TRBD2. V shed 6 bases and J 3 bases; nucleotides not matched to a gene: 8. Germline V CDR1 and CDR2: SGHTA, FQGNSA. This CDR3 has 15 residues.

V and J are TRBV30 and TRBJ1-2, with 8 nucleotides matching TRBD1. The ends lost 2 bases at V and 4 bases at J; junction bases unmatched: 6. Germline loops: CDR1 GTSNPN, CDR2 SVGIG (reference sequence). The CDR3 spans 14 residues. In DNA, the CDR3 is TGTGCCTGGAGTCGCAGGGGGCGAGGCTATGGCTACACCTTC. It specifies CAWSRRGRGYGYTF.

This clone appeared once. The chain joins TRBV29-1 to TRBJ2-1; 11 positions match TRBD1. The CDR3 spans 16 residues. CDR1 and CDR2 (germline): SQVTM, ANQGSEA. V was clipped by 4 bases and J by 6 bases; unmatched bases: 11. CDR3 region: CSVVRPGTGGPNEQFF. The CDR3 coding sequence is TGCAGCGTTGTGCGTCCCGGGACAGGGGGGCCCAATGAGCAGTTCTTC.

The chain uses TRBV4-3 and TRBJ2-7; 9 bases map to TRBD1. Germline V lookup: CDR1 LGHNA, CDR2 YSLEER. V lost 3 bases and J lost 2; bases outside the gene matches: 5. The CDR3 loop spans 15 amino acids. The CDR3, as DNA: TGCGCCAGCAGCCAGGGACAGGGCCCCCCCTACGAGCAGTACTTC. This sequence encodes CASSQGQGPPYEQYF.

This chain uses TRBV19 with TRBJ1-1; D is ambiguous. There are 13 residues in the CDR3. CDR1 LNHDA and CDR2 SQIVND come from the germline V gene (reference sequence). Trimming shortened V by 0 bases and J by 5 bases, and 7 bases separated the two germline ends. The CDR3 bases are TGTGCCAGTAGTATAGAGGGCAGAACTGAAGCTTTCTTT. Its translation is CASSIEGRTEAFF.

A note on this clone: Other DNA sequences in the same sample also yield this CDR3. The chain is built from TRBV19 and TRBJ1-5, with a tentative D call TRBD1 (6 bases). The CDR3 is 12 residues long. CDR1 and CDR2 from the germline V gene are LNHDA and SQIVND (reference sequence). Trimming stripped 7 bases from V and 5 bases from J, with 9 bases between. As DNA, the CDR3 is TGTGCCAGTACCAGGGGCGATCAGCCCCAGCATTTT. It encodes CASTRGDQPQHF.

The V and J genes are TRBV19 and TRBJ1-1; no clear D gene. The CDR3 consists of 17 residues. V shed 1 base and J shed 1 base, with 16 bases lying between them. In germline, CDR1 is LNHDA, CDR2 SQIVND (reference sequence). This chain's CDR3 is CASSIVRPLRWNTEAFF. The CDR3 bases are TGTGCCAGTAGTATAGTTAGGCCCCTGCGATGGAACACTGAAGCTTTCTTT.

The chain couples TRBV20-1 to TRBJ1-6, with D possibly matching TRBD1 (5 bases). The germline gives CDR1 DFQATT, CDR2 SNEGSKA (reference sequence). This CDR3 contains 11 residues. The V gene lost 5 bases and the J gene lost 7 bases, with 6 bases spanning the gap. CDR3 protein: CSARQNSPLHF. CDR3 sequence (DNA): TGCAGTGCTCGACAGAATTCACCCCTCCACTTT.

This chain links TRBV19 with TRBJ2-4; unclear D gene. The germline CDR1 and CDR2 sequences are LNHDA and SQIVND (reference sequence). V lost 4 bases to trimming and J lost 0 bases, with 16 bases between them. The CDR3 sequence is 17 residues long. CDR3 sequence (DNA): TGTGCCAGTAGTAACCCCCGCGGACGGGTAGCCAAAAACATTCAGTACTTC. This sequence encodes CASSNPRGRVAKNIQYF. The whole variable domain, remainder taken from reference TRBV19 and TRBJ2-4, is DGGITQSPKYLFRKEGQNVTLSCEQNLNHDAMYWYRQDPGQGLRLIYYSQIVNDFQKGDIAEGYSVSREKKESFPLTVTSAQKNPTAFYLCASSNPRGRVAKNIQYFGAGTRLSVL.

The chain is built from TRBV19 and TRBJ2-6, with a tentative D call TRBD1 (5 bases). Looked up from germline, CDR1 is LNHDA and CDR2 is SQIVND (reference sequence). The V and J ends lost 5 bases and 0 bases respectively, with 11 bases between them. The CDR3 has 16 amino acids. CDR3: CASSPEQVSGANVLTF. CDR3 nucleotides: TGTGCCAGTAGTCCGGAACAGGTCTCTGGGGCCAACGTCCTGACTTTC.

This chain uses TRBV5-3 with TRBJ1-1, with TRBD1 identical over 7 bases. TRBV5-3 is noted as an ORF with a role that remains uncertain. This CDR3 region has 16 residues. The J segment lost 0 bases and the V segment lost 1 base, leaving 6 bases of the junction unmatched. CDR3 sequence (DNA): TGTGCCAGAAGCTTGAGGAAGGGGGCACTGAACACTGAAGCTTTCTTT. It is translated as CARSLRKGALNTEAFF.

The chain carries TRBV7-9 and TRBJ1-1; TRBD1 aligns across 9 bases. The CDR3 runs to 15 residues. Trimming took 5 bases from V and 4 from J; bases not matched to a gene: 8. The germline gives CDR1 SEHNR, CDR2 FQNEAQ (reference sequence). The CDR3 here is CASSKTGGVSTEAFF. CDR3 nucleotide sequence: TGTGCCAGCAGCAAAACAGGGGGCGTTAGCACTGAAGCTTTCTTT.